Shown below are 28 T cell receptor beta chains from a single sample sequenced in a study of cytotoxic CD8 clonotypes in ibrutinib-treated CLL. This table comes from immunoSEQ multiplex PCR, and its TCRdb copy is limited to in-frame clones, with some not included. The table shows 55,000 to 60,000 clones, with approximately 54% occurring only once. The material was PBMCs, obtained at disease progression, from a patient treated with ibrutinib. Receptors were obtained from a human donor with chronic lymphocytic leukemia.

V usage is TRBV6-4 and J usage is TRBJ2-2, with D unresolved. Between the trimmed V and J ends, which lost 0 bases and 4 bases, there was a span of 6 bases. The CDR3 runs 14 residues. The germline V gene encodes CDR1 MRHNA and CDR2 SNTAGT. The chain's CDR3 is CASSDSYSTGELFF. The CDR3 bases are TGTGCCAGCAGTGACTCGTACTCCACCGGGGAGCTGTTTTTT.

The V call is TRBV27, the J call TRBJ2-1, with 10 nucleotides matching TRBD2. Germline lookup yields CDR1 MNHEY and CDR2 SMNVEV (reference sequence). Trimming at V came to 4 bases and at J to 6 bases, leaving 6 bases not matched to a gene. The CDR3 is 15 residues long. CDR3 sequence: CASSSSGGGGNEQFF. The CDR3 coding sequence is TGTGCCAGCAGTTCCAGCGGGGGGGGCGGCAATGAGCAGTTCTTC.

The chain couples TRBV11-2 to TRBJ2-1, with 16 nucleotides matching TRBD2. Per germline, CDR1 SGHAT and CDR2 FQNNGV. CDR3 size: 18 residues. With 6 bases clipped from V and 7 bases from J, the junction kept 12 bases outside the gene matches. The CDR3, as DNA: TGTGCCAGCAGTACCGGGACTAGCGGGGGGGTCTTAAGGAATGAGCAGTTCTTC. Protein: CASSTGTSGGVLRNEQFF. The whole variable domain, remainder taken from reference TRBV11-2 and TRBJ2-1, is EAGVAQSPRYKIIEKRQSVAFWCNPISGHATLYWYQQILGQGPKLLIQFQNNGVVDDSQLPKDRFSAERLKGVDSTLKIQPAKLEDSAVYLCASSTGTSGGVLRNEQFFGPGTRLTVL.

This clone appeared a few times. J is TRBJ2-6 and V is TRBV4-2; D is unresolved. The CDR3 extends over 15 amino acids. Trimming pared 1 base from V and 0 bases from J, leaving 4 bases between. The germline V gene encodes CDR1 LGHNA and CDR2 YNFKEQ. The CDR3 DNA reads as TGTGCCAGCAGCCAAGCACACTCTGGGGCCAACGTCCTGACTTTC. It codes for CASSQAHSGANVLTF.

This clone was detected ten times or more. This chain links TRBV27 with TRBJ2-1; the match to TRBD1 covers 9 bases. The CDR3 consists of 15 residues. Germline-derived CDR1 and CDR2 are MNHEY and SMNVEV (reference sequence). The V segment lost 5 bases and the J segment 6 bases; nucleotides outside the gene matches: 8. The CDR3 loop reads CASSTNRGRGNEQFF. In DNA, the CDR3 is TGTGCCAGCAGTACCAACAGGGGGCGCGGCAATGAGCAGTTCTTC.

The genes are TRBV6-5 and TRBJ1-1; D is uncertain. Trimming left V 0 bases short and J 0 bases short, with 11 bases between. This CDR3 region has 16 residues. CDR1 and CDR2 (germline): MNHEY, SVGAGI. The CDR3 nucleotides are TGTGCCAGCAGTTACTCGGGCGGCACCTTGAACACTGAAGCTTTCTTT. Its protein is CASSYSGGTLNTEAFF.

V gene TRBV28 combines with J gene TRBJ1-6; possible D gene TRBD1, 6 bases. The CDR3 contains 14 residues. CDR1 MDHEN and CDR2 SYDVKM come from the germline V gene. Between the trimmed V and J ends, which lost 6 bases and 3 bases, there was a span of 9 bases. The CDR3 sequence: CASSRDIYNSPLHF. In nucleotides, the CDR3 is TGTGCCAGCAGCCGGGACATCTATAATTCACCCCTCCACTTT.

The chain uses TRBV5-1 and TRBJ2-7, with D maybe TRBD1 (6 bases). The germline V and J ends were trimmed by 0 bases and 5 bases, with 15 bases remaining between them. Germline V gene lookup returns CDR1 SGHRS and CDR2 YFSETQ. The CDR3 is 15 amino acids. CDR3 nucleotide sequence: TGCGCCAGCAGCTTGGGGCCGACAGGCTTGGACGAGCAGTACTTC. It is translated as CASSLGPTGLDEQYF.

The chain recombines TRBV14 with TRBJ1-1; no clear D. This CDR3 spans 12 amino acids. CDR1 and CDR2 from the germline V gene are SGHDN and FVKESK. The V end lost 4 bases, the J end lost 4 bases, and 7 bases lay between the germline ends. CDR3 loop: CASSLGSTEAFF. CDR3 in DNA: TGTGCCAGCAGCCTTGGGAGCACTGAAGCTTTCTTT.

In DNA, the CDR3 is TGTGCCAGCAGCTCCAGCGCTCTCTACTCCTACGAGCAGTACTTC. Protein sequence: CASSSSALYSYEQYF. The chain has TRBV11-2 and TRBJ2-7, with no clear D. Germline-derived CDR1 and CDR2 are SGHAT and FQNNGV. The CDR3 spans 15 residues. V was trimmed by 4 bases and J by 0 bases, leaving 13 bases between them.

This clone appeared a few times. For the CDR3, the DNA is TGTGCCAGCAGCGTAGGGGGTGTCGATCAGCCCCAGCATTTT. Translation: CASSVGGVDQPQHF. This chain connects TRBV9 to TRBJ1-5; D gene unclear. The germline gives CDR1 SGDLS, CDR2 YYNGEE. The CDR3 has 14 residues. V lost 0 bases, J lost 5 bases, and 9 bases lay in between.

The chain links TRBV29-1 to TRBJ2-6; D not certain. This CDR3 spans 13 amino acids. V was cut by 2 bases and J by 1 base, with 3 bases left in between. Germline V lookup: CDR1 SQVTM, CDR2 ANQGSEA. In DNA, the CDR3 is TGCAGCGTTGAATTTTCTGGGGCCAACGTCCTGACTTTC. Encoded protein: CSVEFSGANVLTF.

The chain uses TRBV9 and TRBJ2-7; 7 nucleotides agree with TRBD1. The CDR3 has 15 residues. Germline trimming cut 1 base from V and 7 bases from J; bases unmatched to any gene: 11. CDR1 is SGDLS and CDR2 is YYNGEE in the germline V gene. This CDR3 reads CASSVSGDREAEQYF. The DNA for the CDR3 is TGTGCCAGCAGCGTATCGGGTGACAGGGAAGCTGAGCAGTACTTC.

Only a few counts were recorded for this clone. The rearrangement joins TRBV9 to TRBJ2-2; unclear D gene. The CDR3 spans 16 residues. Germline lookup yields CDR1 SGDLS and CDR2 YYNGEE. Trimming stripped 4 bases from V and 4 bases from J, with 17 bases between. The CDR3 reads CASSPSILRGTGELFF. CDR3 coding DNA: TGTGCCAGCAGCCCGTCCATCCTTCGAGGCACCGGGGAGCTGTTTTTT.

This clone was counted ten times or more. The chain recombines TRBV6-5 with TRBJ2-2; unclear D gene. Trimming cost V 2 bases and J 8 bases, with 9 bases left between them. CDR3 size: 13 residues. Germline V CDR1 and CDR2: MNHEY, SVGAGI. This CDR3 reads CASSYRRFGELFF. The CDR3 DNA reads TGTGCCAGCAGTTACCGCAGGTTTGGGGAGCTGTTTTTT.

The rearrangement joins TRBV19 to TRBJ1-4; D might be TRBD1 (6 bases). There are 15 residues in the CDR3. Germline CDR1 and CDR2: LNHDA and SQIVND (reference sequence). V lost 3 bases to trimming and J lost 7 bases, with 15 bases between them. This CDR3 is CASSIIRTDGEKLFF. The DNA of the CDR3 is TGTGCCAGTAGTATCATCCGGACAGACGGTGAAAAACTGTTTTTT. Combining the CDR3 with reference TRBV19 and TRBJ1-4 gives the whole variable domain DGGITQSPKYLFRKEGQNVTLSCEQNLNHDAMYWYRQDPGQGLRLIYYSQIVNDFQKGDIAEGYSVSREKKESFPLTVTSAQKNPTAFYLCASSIIRTDGEKLFFGSGTQLSVL.

The rearrangement joins TRBV9 to TRBJ2-1, with D unresolved. V lost 0 bases, J lost 0 bases, and 10 bases lay in between. Germline V gene sequence: CDR1 SGDLS, CDR2 YYNGEE. CDR3 length: 16 amino acids. The DNA of the CDR3 is TGTGCCAGCAGCGTAGAACCGGGTCTCTCCTACAATGAGCAGTTCTTC. Amino acids: CASSVEPGLSYNEQFF.

Comments on this clone: The same CDR3 also results from other DNA sequences found in this sample. The V gene is TRBV30, the J gene TRBJ2-7; D is undetermined. Per germline, CDR1 GTSNPN and CDR2 SVGIG (reference sequence). Trimming removed 0 bases from V and 0 bases from J, with 3 bases in between. CDR3 length: 12 residues. CDR3 in amino acids: CAWSVLSYEQYF. The CDR3 DNA reads TGTGCCTGGAGTGTACTCTCCTACGAGCAGTACTTC.

The J gene is TRBJ2-3, the V gene TRBV19; the D is unclear. V was shortened by 1 base and J by 5 bases, with 10 bases between the two germline ends. Germline lookup yields CDR1 LNHDA and CDR2 SQIVND (reference sequence). CDR3 size: 14 residues. This chain's CDR3 is CASSIGQQGDTQYF. The CDR3 coding sequence is TGTGCCAGTAGTATAGGTCAGCAAGGAGATACGCAGTATTTT.

This clone was seen only once. The chain has TRBV6-1 and TRBJ1-5; unclear D gene. Trimming removed 4 bases from V and 1 base from J, with 11 bases in between. The CDR3 runs 15 residues. Germline V gene lookup returns CDR1 MNHNS and CDR2 SASEGT. In DNA form, the CDR3 reads TGTGCCAGCAGTGGCGGCAGGTTCAGCAATCAGCCCCAGCATTTT. Its translation is CASSGGRFSNQPQHF.

The chain combines TRBV7-2 with TRBJ1-5; D is unclear. V was cut by 5 bases and J by 3 bases, with 20 bases left in between. The CDR3 length is 17 residues. Per germline, CDR1 SGHTA and CDR2 FQGNSA. As DNA, the CDR3 is TGTGCCAGCAGCCTCCGCCGGGCCGACGCTAACAATCAGCCCCAGCATTTT. This encodes CASSLRRADANNQPQHF.

The chain employs TRBV11-2 and TRBJ2-7, with 8 bases identical to TRBD1. The germline V gene encodes CDR1 SGHAT and CDR2 FQNNGV. CDR3 length: 15 amino acids. Losses at the gene ends were 5 bases for V and 2 bases for J; bases not matched to a gene: 8. The CDR3 sequence is CASSQGQGIPYEQYF. The CDR3 bases are TGTGCCAGCAGCCAAGGACAGGGTATACCCTACGAGCAGTACTTC.

The gene calls are TRBV30 and TRBJ2-2; 7 bases fit TRBD1. This CDR3 region has 14 residues. Trimming cost V 3 bases and J 7 bases; bases outside gene matches: 8. Germline V gives CDR1 GTSNPN, CDR2 SVGIG (reference sequence). Written as DNA, the CDR3 is TGTGCCTGGAGCCGCGACAGGGCCAACGGGGAGCTGTTTTTT. Its translation: CAWSRDRANGELFF.

This clone was seen a few times. The chain recombines TRBV6-5 with TRBJ2-7; 7 bases agree with TRBD2. V was clipped by 8 bases and J by 3 bases; unmatched bases: 1. CDR3 length: 11 amino acids. The germline CDR1 and CDR2 sequences are MNHEY and SVGAGI. The CDR3, as DNA: TGTGCCAGCCGGGACTACTACGAGCAGTACTTC. This translates into CASRDYYEQYF.

This clone was seen repeatedly, ten times or more. The chain carries TRBV11-3 and TRBJ2-7, with a tentative D call TRBD1 (5 bases). V dropped 4 bases and J dropped 12 bases, with 19 bases sitting between them. Germline V gives CDR1 SGHNT, CDR2 YENEEA. The CDR3 loop spans 13 amino acids. This CDR3 reads CASSSLFDSQMYF. The CDR3 bases are TGTGCCAGCAGCTCGTTATTCGACAGCCAAATGTACTTC.

In this sample, this clone turned up once. V is TRBV5-4 and J is TRBJ2-3; D is possibly TRBD1 (5 bases). The CDR3 extends over 14 amino acids. V shed 4 bases and J shed 2 bases, with 11 bases lying between them. Germline V lookup: CDR1 SGHNT, CDR2 YYREEE (reference sequence). CDR3 nucleotides: TGTGCCAGCAGCCCGATGACAGCCACAGATACGCAGTATTTT. This translates into CASSPMTATDTQYF.

This clone was seen at least ten times. The gene calls are TRBV15 and TRBJ1-5, with D tentatively TRBD1 (6 bases). CDR1 is LNHNV and CDR2 is YYDKDF in the germline V gene (reference sequence). The CDR3 sequence is 19 residues long. Deletions cut 9 bases from V and 0 bases from J, with 27 bases between. CDR3 residues: CATAVMRPGQRLSNQPQHF. CDR3 DNA: TGTGCCACTGCGGTTATGAGACCAGGACAGCGACTTAGCAATCAGCCCCAGCATTTT.

The CDR3 DNA reads as TGTGCCAGCAGTTTGGGCGGCGGGGGGGACCGAAAACTGTTTTTT. Its protein product is CASSLGGGGDRKLFF. J is TRBJ1-4 and V is TRBV28, with D possibly TRBD1 on 5 matching bases. Between the trimmed V and J ends, which lost 3 bases and 10 bases, there was a span of 18 bases. This CDR3 has 15 residues. Germline lookup yields CDR1 MDHEN and CDR2 SYDVKM.